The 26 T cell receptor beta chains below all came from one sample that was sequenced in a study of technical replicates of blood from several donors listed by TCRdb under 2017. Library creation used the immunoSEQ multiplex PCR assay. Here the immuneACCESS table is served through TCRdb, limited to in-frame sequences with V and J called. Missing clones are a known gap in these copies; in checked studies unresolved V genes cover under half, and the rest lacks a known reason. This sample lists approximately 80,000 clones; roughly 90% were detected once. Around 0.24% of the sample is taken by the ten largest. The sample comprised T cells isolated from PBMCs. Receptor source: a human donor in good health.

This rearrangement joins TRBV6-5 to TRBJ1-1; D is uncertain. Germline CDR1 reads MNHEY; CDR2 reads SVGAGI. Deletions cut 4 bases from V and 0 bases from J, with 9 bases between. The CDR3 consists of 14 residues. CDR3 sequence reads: CASSSGLLNTEAFF. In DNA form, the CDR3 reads TGTGCCAGCAGTTCAGGATTACTGAACACTGAAGCTTTCTTT.

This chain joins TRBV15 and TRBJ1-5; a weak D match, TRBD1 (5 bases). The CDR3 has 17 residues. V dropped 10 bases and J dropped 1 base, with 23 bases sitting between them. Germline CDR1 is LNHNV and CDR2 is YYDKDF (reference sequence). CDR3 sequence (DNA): TGTGCCAGCGGTCCGTACAGGATCATTGGGAGCAATCAGCCCCAGCATTTT. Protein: CASGPYRIIGSNQPQHF.

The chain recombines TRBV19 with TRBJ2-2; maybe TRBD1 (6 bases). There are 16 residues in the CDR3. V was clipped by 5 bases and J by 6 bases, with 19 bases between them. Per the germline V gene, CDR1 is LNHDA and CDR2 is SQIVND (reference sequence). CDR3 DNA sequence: TGTGCCAGTAGTCGACGTACAGGGTATCTACCCGGGGAGCTGTTTTTT. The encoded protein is CASSRRTGYLPGELFF.

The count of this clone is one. DNA for the CDR3: TGTGCCAGCAGTGAAGCATTCCTCAGGGGCGAGCAGTACTTC. Translation: CASSEAFLRGEQYF. This sequence joins TRBV2 and TRBJ2-7; the D gene is possibly TRBD1 (6 bases). The V end was cut by 0 bases, the J end by 6 bases, with 12 bases between. Germline loops: CDR1 SNHLY, CDR2 FYNNEI. The CDR3 consists of 14 residues.

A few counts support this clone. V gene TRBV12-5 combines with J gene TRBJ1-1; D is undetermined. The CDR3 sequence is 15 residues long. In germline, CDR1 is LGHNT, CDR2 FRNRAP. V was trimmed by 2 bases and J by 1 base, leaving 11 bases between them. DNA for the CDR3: TGTGCTAGTGGTTTGTTTATTGGCCGGAACACTGAAGCTTTCTTT. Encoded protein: CASGLFIGRNTEAFF.

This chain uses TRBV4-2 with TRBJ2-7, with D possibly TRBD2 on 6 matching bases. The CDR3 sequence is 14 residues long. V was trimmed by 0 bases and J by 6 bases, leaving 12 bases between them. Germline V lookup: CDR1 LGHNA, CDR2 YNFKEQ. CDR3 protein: CASSQETGESEQYF. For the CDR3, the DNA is TGTGCCAGCAGCCAAGAAACGGGAGAATCCGAGCAGTACTTC.

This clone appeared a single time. The CDR3 region has the DNA TGCGCCAGCGCCAGCGGAAACACCGGGGAGCTGTTTTTT. This encodes CASASGNTGELFF. This chain links TRBV10-2 with TRBJ2-2; TRBD2 is a possible D gene (5 bases). CDR1 and CDR2 from the germline V gene are WSHSY and SAAADI. This CDR3 has 13 amino acids. Trimming left V 8 bases short and J 2 bases short, with 9 bases between.

CDR3 amino acids: CAWGTGDTGELFF. CDR3 DNA: TGTGCCTGGGGGACAGGGGACACCGGGGAGCTGTTTTTT. This chain connects TRBV30 to TRBJ2-2; 10 positions agree with TRBD1. The CDR3 spans 13 residues. Germline trimming cut 5 bases from V and 3 bases from J; bases unmatched to any gene: 0. Germline CDR1 reads GTSNPN; CDR2 reads SVGIG (reference sequence).

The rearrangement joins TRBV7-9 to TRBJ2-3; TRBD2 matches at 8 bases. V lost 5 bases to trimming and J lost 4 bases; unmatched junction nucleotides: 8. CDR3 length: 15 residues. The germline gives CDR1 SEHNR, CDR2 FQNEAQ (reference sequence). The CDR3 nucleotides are TGTGCCAGCAGCCGAGCCGGGGGGGCCTCAGATACGCAGTATTTT. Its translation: CASSRAGGASDTQYF.

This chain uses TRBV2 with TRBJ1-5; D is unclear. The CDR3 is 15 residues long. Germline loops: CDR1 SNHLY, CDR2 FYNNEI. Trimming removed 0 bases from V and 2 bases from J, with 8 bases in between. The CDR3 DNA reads TGTGCCAGCAGTGAAGCGCGGGGTGGCAATCAGCCCCAGCATTTT. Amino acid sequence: CASSEARGGNQPQHF.

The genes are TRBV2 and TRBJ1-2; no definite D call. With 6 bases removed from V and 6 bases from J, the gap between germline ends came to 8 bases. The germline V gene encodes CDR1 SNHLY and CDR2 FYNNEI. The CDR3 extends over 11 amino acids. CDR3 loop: CASSISDGYTF. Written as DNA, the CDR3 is TGTGCCAGCAGCATCTCAGATGGCTACACCTTC.

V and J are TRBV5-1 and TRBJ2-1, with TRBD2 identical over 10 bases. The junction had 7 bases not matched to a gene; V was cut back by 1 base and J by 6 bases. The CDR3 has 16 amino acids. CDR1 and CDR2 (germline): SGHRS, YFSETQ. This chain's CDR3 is CASSLSSGGHLNEQFF. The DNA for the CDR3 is TGCGCCAGCAGCTTGTCTAGCGGGGGCCACCTCAATGAGCAGTTCTTC.

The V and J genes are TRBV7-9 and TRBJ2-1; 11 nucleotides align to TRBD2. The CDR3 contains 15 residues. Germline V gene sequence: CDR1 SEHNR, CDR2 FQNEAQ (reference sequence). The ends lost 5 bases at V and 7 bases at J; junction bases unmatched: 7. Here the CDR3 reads CASSDLAGGRNEQFF. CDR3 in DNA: TGTGCCAGCAGCGATCTAGCGGGAGGTCGGAATGAGCAGTTCTTC.

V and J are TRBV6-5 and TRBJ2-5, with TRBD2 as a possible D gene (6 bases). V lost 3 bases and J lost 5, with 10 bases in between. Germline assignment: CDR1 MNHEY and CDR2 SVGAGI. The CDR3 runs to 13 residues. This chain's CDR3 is CASSYRRDETQYF. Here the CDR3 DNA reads TGTGCCAGCAGTTATCGGCGGGACGAGACCCAGTACTTC.

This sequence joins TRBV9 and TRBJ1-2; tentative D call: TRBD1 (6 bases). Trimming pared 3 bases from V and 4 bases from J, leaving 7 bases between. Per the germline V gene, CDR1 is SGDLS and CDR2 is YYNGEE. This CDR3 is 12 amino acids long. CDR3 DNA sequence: TGTGCCAGCAGCGCAGGGGCCTATGGCTACACCTTC. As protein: CASSAGAYGYTF.

CDR3 sequence: CASGLVTWDTAGWTQETQYF. The CDR3 region has the DNA TGTGCTAGTGGTTTGGTGACGTGGGACACGGCAGGCTGGACTCAAGAGACCCAGTACTTC. V and J are TRBV12-5 and TRBJ2-5; D possibly corresponds to TRBD1 (6 bases). The V gene lost 0 bases and the J gene lost 2 bases, with 25 bases spanning the gap. There are 20 residues in the CDR3. Germline assignment: CDR1 LGHNT and CDR2 FRNRAP.

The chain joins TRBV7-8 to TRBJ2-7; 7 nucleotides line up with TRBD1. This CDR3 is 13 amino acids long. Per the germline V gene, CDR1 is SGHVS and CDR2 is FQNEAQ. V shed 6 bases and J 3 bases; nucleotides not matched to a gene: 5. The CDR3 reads CASSSTGYYEQYF. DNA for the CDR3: TGTGCCAGCAGTTCGACAGGGTACTACGAGCAGTACTTC.

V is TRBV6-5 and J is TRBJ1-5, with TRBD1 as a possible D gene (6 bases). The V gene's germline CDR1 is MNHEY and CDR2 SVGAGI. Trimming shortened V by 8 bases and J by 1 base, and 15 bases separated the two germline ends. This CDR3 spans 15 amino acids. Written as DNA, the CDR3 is TGTGCCAGCGGAACGCCAGGGGCGAGCAATCAGCCCCAGCATTTT. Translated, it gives CASGTPGASNQPQHF.

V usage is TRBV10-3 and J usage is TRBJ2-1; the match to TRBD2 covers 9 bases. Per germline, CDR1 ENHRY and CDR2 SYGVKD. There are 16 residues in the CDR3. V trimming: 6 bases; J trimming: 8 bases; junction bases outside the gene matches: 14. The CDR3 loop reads CAISENSGGAFHEQFF. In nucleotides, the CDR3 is TGTGCCATCAGCGAGAATAGCGGGGGTGCCTTCCATGAGCAGTTCTTC.

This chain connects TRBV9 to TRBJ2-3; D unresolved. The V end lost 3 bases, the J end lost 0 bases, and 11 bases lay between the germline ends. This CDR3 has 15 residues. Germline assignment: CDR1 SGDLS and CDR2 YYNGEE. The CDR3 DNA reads TGTGCCAGCAGCGCCCCCGTGGCTAGCACAGATACGCAGTATTTT. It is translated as CASSAPVASTDTQYF.

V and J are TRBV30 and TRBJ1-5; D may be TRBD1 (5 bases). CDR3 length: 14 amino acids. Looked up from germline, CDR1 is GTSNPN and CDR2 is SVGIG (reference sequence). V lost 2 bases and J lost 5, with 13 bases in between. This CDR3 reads CAWSKWQGDQPQHF. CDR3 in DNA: TGTGCCTGGAGTAAATGGCAGGGTGATCAGCCCCAGCATTTT.

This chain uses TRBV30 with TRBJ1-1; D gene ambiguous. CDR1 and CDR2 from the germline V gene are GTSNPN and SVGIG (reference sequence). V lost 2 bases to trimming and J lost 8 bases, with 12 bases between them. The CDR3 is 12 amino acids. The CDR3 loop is CAWSWRGEEAFF. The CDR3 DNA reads TGTGCCTGGAGTTGGCGGGGTGAAGAAGCTTTCTTT.

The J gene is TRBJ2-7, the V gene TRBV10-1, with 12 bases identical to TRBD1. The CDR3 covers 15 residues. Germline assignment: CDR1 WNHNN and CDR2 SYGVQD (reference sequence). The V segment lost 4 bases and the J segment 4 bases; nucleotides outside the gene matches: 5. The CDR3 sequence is CASSAGTGGPYEQYF. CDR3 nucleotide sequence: TGCGCCAGCAGTGCGGGGACAGGGGGCCCTTACGAGCAGTACTTC.

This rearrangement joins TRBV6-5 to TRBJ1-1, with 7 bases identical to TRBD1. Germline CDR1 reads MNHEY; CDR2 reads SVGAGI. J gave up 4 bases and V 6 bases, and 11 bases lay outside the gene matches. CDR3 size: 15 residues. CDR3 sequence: CASSFGAGGATEAFF. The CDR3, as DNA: TGTGCCAGCAGCTTCGGGGCAGGGGGAGCCACTGAAGCTTTCTTT.

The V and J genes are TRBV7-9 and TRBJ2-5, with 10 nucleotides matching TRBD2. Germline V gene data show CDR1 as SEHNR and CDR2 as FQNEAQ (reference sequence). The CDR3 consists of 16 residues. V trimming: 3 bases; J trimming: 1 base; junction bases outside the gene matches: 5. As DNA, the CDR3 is TGTGCCAGCAGCTTTGGTAGCGGGGGGCCCCAAGAGACCCAGTACTTC. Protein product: CASSFGSGGPQETQYF.

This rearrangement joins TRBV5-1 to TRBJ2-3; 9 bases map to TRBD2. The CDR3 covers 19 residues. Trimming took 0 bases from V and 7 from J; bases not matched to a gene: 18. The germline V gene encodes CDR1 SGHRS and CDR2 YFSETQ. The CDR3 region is CASSLGGASGAPATYTQYF. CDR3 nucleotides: TGCGCCAGCAGCTTGGGGGGGGCTAGCGGGGCCCCGGCGACATATACGCAGTATTTT. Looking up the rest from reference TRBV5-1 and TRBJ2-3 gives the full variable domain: KAGVTQTPRYLIKTRGQQVTLSCSPISGHRSVSWYQQTPGQGLQFLFEYFSETQRNKGNFPGRFSGRQFSNSRSEMNVSTLELGDSALYLCASSLGGASGAPATYTQYFGPGTRLTVL.